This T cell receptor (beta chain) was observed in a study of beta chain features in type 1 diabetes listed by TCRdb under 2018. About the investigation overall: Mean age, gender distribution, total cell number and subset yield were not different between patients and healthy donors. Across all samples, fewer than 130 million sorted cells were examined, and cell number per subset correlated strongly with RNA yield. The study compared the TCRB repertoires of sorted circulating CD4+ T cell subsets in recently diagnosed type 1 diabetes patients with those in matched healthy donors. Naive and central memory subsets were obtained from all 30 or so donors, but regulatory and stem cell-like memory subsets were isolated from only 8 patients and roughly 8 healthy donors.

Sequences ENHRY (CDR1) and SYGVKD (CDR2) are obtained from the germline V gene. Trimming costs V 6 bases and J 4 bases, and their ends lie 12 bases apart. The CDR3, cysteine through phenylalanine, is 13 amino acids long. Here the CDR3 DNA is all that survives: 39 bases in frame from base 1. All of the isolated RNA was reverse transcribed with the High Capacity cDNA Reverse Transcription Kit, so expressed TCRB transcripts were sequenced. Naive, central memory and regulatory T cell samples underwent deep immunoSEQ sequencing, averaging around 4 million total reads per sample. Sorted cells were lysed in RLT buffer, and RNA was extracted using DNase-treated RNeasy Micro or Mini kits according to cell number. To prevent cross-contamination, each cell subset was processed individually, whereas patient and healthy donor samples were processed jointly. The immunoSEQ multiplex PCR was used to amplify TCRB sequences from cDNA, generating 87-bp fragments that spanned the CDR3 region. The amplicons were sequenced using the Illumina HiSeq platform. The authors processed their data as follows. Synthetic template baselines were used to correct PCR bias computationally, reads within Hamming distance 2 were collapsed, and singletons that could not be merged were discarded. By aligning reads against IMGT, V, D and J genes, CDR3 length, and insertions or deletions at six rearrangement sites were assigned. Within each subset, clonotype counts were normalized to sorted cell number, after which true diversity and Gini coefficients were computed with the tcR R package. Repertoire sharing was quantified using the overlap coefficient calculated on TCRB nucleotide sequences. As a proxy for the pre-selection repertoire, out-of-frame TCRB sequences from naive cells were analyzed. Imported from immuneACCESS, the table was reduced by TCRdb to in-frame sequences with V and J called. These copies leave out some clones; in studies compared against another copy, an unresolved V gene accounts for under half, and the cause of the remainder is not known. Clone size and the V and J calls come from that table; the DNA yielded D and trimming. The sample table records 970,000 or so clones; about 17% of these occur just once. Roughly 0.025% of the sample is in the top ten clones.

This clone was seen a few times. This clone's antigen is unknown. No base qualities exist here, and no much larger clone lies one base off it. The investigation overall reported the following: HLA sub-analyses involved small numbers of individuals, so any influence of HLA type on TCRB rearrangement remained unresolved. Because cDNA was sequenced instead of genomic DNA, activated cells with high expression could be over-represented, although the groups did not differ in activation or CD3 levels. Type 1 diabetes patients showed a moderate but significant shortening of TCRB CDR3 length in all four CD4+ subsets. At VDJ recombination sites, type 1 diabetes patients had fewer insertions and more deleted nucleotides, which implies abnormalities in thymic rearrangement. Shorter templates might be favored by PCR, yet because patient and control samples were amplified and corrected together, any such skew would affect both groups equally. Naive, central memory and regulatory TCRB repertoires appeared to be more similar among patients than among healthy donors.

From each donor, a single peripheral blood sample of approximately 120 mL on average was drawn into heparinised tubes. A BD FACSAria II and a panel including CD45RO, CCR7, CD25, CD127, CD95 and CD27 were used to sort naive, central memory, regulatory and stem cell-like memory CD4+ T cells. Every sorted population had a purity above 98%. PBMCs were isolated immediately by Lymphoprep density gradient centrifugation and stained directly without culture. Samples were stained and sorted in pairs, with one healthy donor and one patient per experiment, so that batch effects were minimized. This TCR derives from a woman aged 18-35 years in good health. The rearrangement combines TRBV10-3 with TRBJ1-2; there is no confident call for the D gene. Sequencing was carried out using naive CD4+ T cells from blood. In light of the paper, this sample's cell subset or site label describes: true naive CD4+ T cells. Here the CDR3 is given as CAIRWVSTYGYTF. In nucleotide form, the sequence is TGTGCCATCAGGTGGGTGTCTACCTATGGCTACACCTTC.